These 20 T cell receptor beta chains were sequenced from one sample in a study of shared clonotypes between healthy human individuals. Assay: immunoSEQ multiplex PCR; the TCRdb copy retains only in-frame clones and omits some. The repertoire holds 2 million to 2.5 million clones, approximately 90% seen once, with roughly 0.34% in the top ten. The sequencing sample was made of naive CD4+ T cells from PBMCs. Subset indicated: CD45RA+ positively selected. The receptors shown here come from a man aged 18 to 29 in good health. Some clones in this sample may be carry-over from other donors' samples.

Worth noting for this clone: Relative to the germline gene, one junction end is altered; a read error may explain this. The V and J genes are TRBV6-5 and TRBJ1-1; D not certain. This CDR3 region has 15 residues. Germline values: CDR1 MNHEY, CDR2 SVGAGI. CDR3 in amino acids: CASRYSQTGNTEAFF. In DNA form, the CDR3 reads TGTGCCAGCAGGTACTCCCAGACGGGGAACACTGAAGCTTTCTTT.

This chain joins TRBV10-3 and TRBJ2-3, with TRBD1 matching over 8 bases. This CDR3 contains 16 residues. From germline, CDR1 is ENHRY and CDR2 SYGVKD. V shed 6 bases and J 2 bases; nucleotides not matched to a gene: 10. The CDR3 sequence is CAISRPQGASTDTQYF. CDR3 nucleotides: TGTGCCATCAGCAGACCCCAGGGGGCCTCCACAGATACGCAGTATTTT.

The chain employs TRBV14 and TRBJ2-6; TRBD2 aligns across 8 bases. This CDR3 comprises 21 residues. The germline gives CDR1 SGHDN, CDR2 FVKESK. Trimming cost V 2 bases and J 0 bases; bases outside gene matches: 15. The CDR3 sequence is CASSQRSASGSFSSGANVLTF. The CDR3 DNA sequence: TGTGCCAGCAGCCAACGTTCGGCTAGCGGGTCCTTTTCCTCTGGGGCCAACGTCCTGACTTTC.

V is TRBV11-2 and J is TRBJ2-7; D remains ambiguous. The CDR3 runs to 14 residues. Germline lookup yields CDR1 SGHAT and CDR2 FQNNGV. Trimming pared 1 base from V and 7 bases from J, leaving 14 bases between. In DNA form, the CDR3 reads TGTGCCAGCAGCTTAGTAGCAGGACCATTGGAGCAGTACTTC. Translated, it gives CASSLVAGPLEQYF.

The gene calls are TRBV6-1 and TRBJ1-3; 7 nucleotides line up with TRBD1. V lost 2 bases to trimming and J lost 8 bases; unmatched junction nucleotides: 18. CDR1 MNHNS and CDR2 SASEGT come from the germline V gene. The CDR3 runs to 18 residues. CDR3 in amino acids: CASSERGDEGGSVYTIYF. The CDR3, as DNA: TGTGCCAGCAGTGAAAGGGGGGATGAAGGGGGCAGCGTCTACACCATATATTTT.

About this clone itself: Other DNA sequences in this specimen translate into the identical CDR3. V is TRBV28 and J is TRBJ2-7; TRBD1 matches at 9 bases. CDR3 length: 15 residues. From germline, CDR1 is MDHEN and CDR2 SYDVKM. Losses at the gene ends were 2 bases for V and 3 bases for J; bases not matched to a gene: 5. The CDR3 is CASSLGGTGSYEQYF. The CDR3 DNA reads as TGTGCCAGCAGTTTAGGTGGGACAGGGAGCTACGAGCAGTACTTC.

The chain recombines TRBV18 with TRBJ2-2; 9 bases are a match to TRBD1. J lost 3 bases, V lost 4 bases, and 3 bases had no gene match. This CDR3 has 15 residues. Germline CDR1 reads KGHSH; CDR2 reads LQKENI. As DNA, the CDR3 is TGTGCCAGCTCACTACAGGGGGCGCACACCGGGGAGCTGTTTTTT. Translated, it gives CASSLQGAHTGELFF.

The CDR3 here is CASSVGGTSNSPLHF. DNA for the CDR3: TGTGCCAGCAGCGTCGGAGGGACATCAAATTCACCCCTCCACTTT. The V gene is TRBV2, the J gene TRBJ1-6; TRBD1 might be the D (6 bases). The CDR3 runs to 15 residues. Germline values: CDR1 SNHLY, CDR2 FYNNEI. Between the trimmed V and J ends, which lost 6 bases and 7 bases, there was a span of 16 bases. Filled out from reference TRBV2 and TRBJ1-6, the complete variable domain reads EPEVTQTPSHQVTQMGQEVILRCVPISNHLYFYWYRQILGQKVEFLVSFYNNEISEKSEIFDDQFSVERPDGSNFTLKIRSTKLEDSAMYFCASSVGGTSNSPLHFGNGTRLTVT.

The V gene is TRBV11-3, the J gene TRBJ2-2; D might be TRBD2 (5 bases). The CDR3 has 16 amino acids. Germline V gene data show CDR1 as SGHNT and CDR2 as YENEEA. The germline V and J ends were trimmed by 5 bases and 4 bases, with 17 bases remaining between them. The CDR3 nucleotides read TGTGCCAGCAGCCCCCGTCCGGGGTTTGGCACCGGGGAGCTGTTTTTT. Translated: CASSPRPGFGTGELFF.

V and J are TRBV5-1 and TRBJ2-7; TRBD1 might be the D (5 bases). From germline, CDR1 is SGHRS and CDR2 YFSETQ. The CDR3 covers 15 residues. Trimming took 7 bases from V and 0 from J, leaving 17 bases between them. This CDR3 reads CASGLGGRVSYEQYF. The CDR3, as DNA: TGCGCCAGCGGATTGGGTGGCAGGGTCTCCTACGAGCAGTACTTC.

Concerning this clone: Within the sample, other DNA sequences also encode this same CDR3. V gene TRBV18 combines with J gene TRBJ2-7; unclear D gene. The V end was cut by 2 bases, the J end by 2 bases, with 7 bases between. This CDR3 is 13 amino acids long. CDR1 and CDR2 (germline): KGHSH, LQKENI. This CDR3 reads CASSPGQPYEQYF. CDR3 in DNA: TGTGCCAGCTCACCAGGGCAGCCCTACGAGCAGTACTTC.

Concerning this clone itself: The same CDR3 is also encoded by other DNA sequences in this sample. The chain employs TRBV2 and TRBJ2-1; D is unresolved. Germline loops: CDR1 SNHLY, CDR2 FYNNEI. Trimming removed 5 bases at V and 4 bases at J, with 6 bases between. The CDR3 is 12 amino acids. Here the CDR3 DNA reads TGTGCCAGCAGTCCAACTTACAATGAGCAGTTCTTC. Translation gives CASSPTYNEQFF.

Here the CDR3 DNA reads TGTGCCAGCAGTTTAACTGACAGGGCTCCTAGCAATCAGCCCCAGCATTTT. It yields the protein CASSLTDRAPSNQPQHF. The rearrangement joins TRBV28 to TRBJ1-5, with 7 bases fitting TRBD1. J gave up 0 bases and V 2 bases, and 7 bases lay outside the gene matches. CDR1 and CDR2 from the germline V gene are MDHEN and SYDVKM. The CDR3 runs 17 residues. Combining the CDR3 with reference TRBV28 and TRBJ1-5 gives the whole variable domain DVKVTQSSRYLVKRTGEKVFLECVQDMDHENMFWYRQDPGLGLRLIYFSYDVKMKEKGDIPEGYSVSREKKERFSLILESASTNQTSMYLCASSLTDRAPSNQPQHFGDGTRLSIL.

This sequence joins TRBV28 and TRBJ1-1; D might be TRBD1 (6 bases). The germline CDR1 and CDR2 sequences are MDHEN and SYDVKM. The CDR3 totals 14 residues. V lost 6 bases, J lost 0 bases, and 11 bases lay in between. For the CDR3, the DNA is TGTGCCAGCAGGACGGACAGTTTGAACACTGAAGCTTTCTTT. This sequence encodes CASRTDSLNTEAFF. The variable domain in full, completed from reference TRBV28 and TRBJ1-1, reads DVKVTQSSRYLVKRTGEKVFLECVQDMDHENMFWYRQDPGLGLRLIYFSYDVKMKEKGDIPEGYSVSREKKERFSLILESASTNQTSMYLCASRTDSLNTEAFFGQGTRLTVV.

The chain joins TRBV6-6 to TRBJ2-5; no definite D call. The germline V and J ends were trimmed by 5 bases and 6 bases, with 10 bases remaining between them. CDR1 and CDR2 (germline): MNHNY, SVGAGI (reference sequence). This CDR3 has 12 residues. The CDR3 protein is CASSPHRQTQYF. The CDR3 DNA follows: TGTGCCAGCAGTCCCCACCGCCAGACCCAGTACTTC.

This chain joins TRBV7-2 and TRBJ2-3; 10 bases map to TRBD2. The CDR3 runs to 16 residues. Germline V lookup: CDR1 SGHTA, CDR2 FQGNSA. V trimming: 2 bases; J trimming: 5 bases; junction bases outside the gene matches: 7. The DNA of the CDR3 is TGTGCCAGCAGCTTATTCCTAGCGGGAGTTGGAGATACGCAGTATTTT. Its translation: CASSLFLAGVGDTQYF.

The V and J genes are TRBV7-9 and TRBJ1-3, with D maybe TRBD1 (5 bases). The CDR3 has 15 amino acids. V gave up 8 bases and J gave up 0 bases, with 14 bases separating them. Germline CDR1 and CDR2: SEHNR and FQNEAQ (reference sequence). The CDR3 region is CASAFREPSGNTIYF. In nucleotides, the CDR3 is TGTGCCAGCGCGTTCAGGGAACCCTCTGGAAACACCATATATTTT.

V gene TRBV7-3 combines with J gene TRBJ2-7; perhaps TRBD1 as D (5 bases). This CDR3 is built from 17 residues. CDR1 and CDR2 from the germline V gene are SGHTA and FQGTGA. V lost 0 bases and J 0 bases, leaving 15 bases between the germline ends. CDR3 DNA: TGTGCCAGCAGCTTAACTCTGGTGACAGCTGACTCCTACGAGCAGTACTTC. Encoded protein: CASSLTLVTADSYEQYF.

This CDR3 is CASSSQRLSYEQYF. For the CDR3, the DNA is TGTGCCAGCAGTTCACAGAGACTCTCCTACGAGCAGTACTTC. The J gene is TRBJ2-7, the V gene TRBV6-5, with D unclear. Trimming removed 4 bases from V and 0 bases from J, with 10 bases in between. This CDR3 spans 14 amino acids. Germline V lookup: CDR1 MNHEY, CDR2 SVGAGI.

With respect to this clone: At the DNA level, this CDR3 is encoded by other sequences in the same sample as well. J is TRBJ2-3 and V is TRBV11-3; TRBD1 matches 7 bases. J lost 1 base, V lost 1 base, and 2 bases had no gene match. CDR3 length equals 15 residues. Germline assignment: CDR1 SGHNT and CDR2 YENEEA. CDR3: CASSLGQGRTDTQYF. The CDR3 nucleotides are TGTGCCAGCAGCTTAGGACAGGGCCGCACAGATACGCAGTATTTT.